Listed below are T cell receptor beta chains from one sample, sequenced in a study of blood T cell repertoires in COVID-19. Repertoires were generated with immunoSEQ multiplex PCR, while TCRdb's copy carries only in-frame clones and drops some. The repertoire includes roughly 150,000 clones, approximately 90% of them detected once, and roughly 15% sits in the top ten. The sequencing input was peripheral blood. Receptors were obtained from a woman between 40 and 50 years old with acute or convalescent COVID-19. Each CDR3 is given with its conserved first and last residue. A D gene is named only where the DNA matches it firmly. Clone size is stated in some rows and not others, as once, few, many or a class when expanded.

cdr3_length	clone_size	v_call	d_call	j_call	cdr3_nt	cdr3_aa
15	NA	TRBV12-5	TRBD2	TRBJ2-3	TGTGCTAGTGGTTTGGCGACTAGCGGGGGAGATACGCAGTATTTT	CASGLATSGGDTQYF
14	NA	TRBV21-1	NA	TRBJ2-5	TGTGCCAGCAGCCTCCCAGGTCTCCAAGAGACCCAGTACTTC	CASSLPGLQETQYF
18	NA	TRBV4-1	NA	TRBJ2-6	TGCGCCAGCAGCCAAGAAGGGTCAGGGTGGTCTGGGGCCAACGTCCTGACTTTC	CASSQEGSGWSGANVLTF
15	NA	TRBV3-1/TRBV3-2	TRBD1	TRBJ2-1	TGTGCCAGCAGCCAAGGGCAGGGGGCGGTCAATGAGCAGTTCTTC	CASSQGQGAVNEQFF
15	NA	TRBV6-5	NA	TRBJ2-1	TGTGCCAGCAGTTACCGGGGGAGCCCCTACAATGAGCAGTTCTTC	CASSYRGSPYNEQFF
21	NA	TRBV30	TRBD1	TRBJ1-3	TGTGCCTGGAGTGTACTCTCGTGGGGGACAGGGAATCTTGTCTCTGGAAACACCATATATTTT	CAWSVLSWGTGNLVSGNTIYF
16	once	TRBV28	TRBD2	TRBJ2-1	TGTGCCAGCAGTTTGCTAAGCGGGGGGTTACACAATGAGCAGTTCTTC	CASSLLSGGLHNEQFF
17	NA	TRBV6-1	NA	TRBJ2-1	TGTGCCAGCAGTGTACTCATGGCATGGACAGCTTCGAATGAGCAGTTCTTC	CASSVLMAWTASNEQFF
15	NA	TRBV19	NA	TRBJ1-5	TGTGCCAGTCTTGAGGGCGCTTGGGGCAATCAGCCCCAGCATTTT	CASLEGAWGNQPQHF
15	NA	TRBV6-5	NA	TRBJ1-2	TGTGCCAGCAGTTACTCGCTGGACAGCTCCTATGGCTACACCTTC	CASSYSLDSSYGYTF
16	NA	TRBV30	TRBD2	TRBJ2-1	TGTGCCTGGAGTGTTTTGCGACTAGCGGGGGGGAATGAGCAGTTCTTC	CAWSVLRLAGGNEQFF
14	NA	TRBV29-1	NA	TRBJ1-4	TGCAGCGTAGTCCTACAGGGCCTGGGGGAAAAACTGTTTTTT	CSVVLQGLGEKLFF
13	NA	TRBV6-4	NA	TRBJ1-2	TGTGCCAGCAGTCCAGACAGGAACTATGGCTACACCTTC	CASSPDRNYGYTF
13	many	TRBV24-1	NA	TRBJ1-5	TGTGCCACCAGTGCAGCGAGCAATCAGCCCCAGCATTTT	CATSAASNQPQHF
13	NA	TRBV10-3	TRBD2	TRBJ2-7	TGTGCCATCAGTGATGGGGCGGGGGATCAGCAGTACTTC	CAISDGAGDQQYF
11	NA	TRBV20-1	NA	TRBJ2-5	TGCAGTGCTATCCCGGAAGAGACCCAGTACTTC	CSAIPEETQYF
16	NA	TRBV9	TRBD2	TRBJ2-1	TGTGCCAGCAGCGTAGAATGGGCTAGCGGGGGGAATGAGCAGTTCTTC	CASSVEWASGGNEQFF
13	NA	TRBV2	NA	TRBJ1-1	TGTGCCAGCAGTGTTGCAGGGCAAACTGAAGCTTTCTTT	CASSVAGQTEAFF
15	NA	TRBV28	NA	TRBJ2-4	TGTGCCAGCAGGAACAGGAGTCTAGCCAAAAACATTCAGTACTTC	CASRNRSLAKNIQYF
14	NA	TRBV24-1	TRBD1	TRBJ2-1	TGTGCCACCACCCCGGGACAGGGACTCGGTGAGCAGTTCTTC	CATTPGQGLGEQFF
15	NA	TRBV7-9	NA	TRBJ2-7	TGTGCCAGCAGCTTACTCGGGGTAGCCCCCGAGGAGCAGTACTTC	CASSLLGVAPEEQYF
15	NA	TRBV7-9	NA	TRBJ1-2	TGTGCCAGCAGCTTAAGACTTACTCCTAACTATGGCTACACCTTC	CASSLRLTPNYGYTF
14	NA	TRBV6-5	TRBD1	TRBJ1-1	TGTGCCAGCAGACCCGACAGGGGGAACACTGAAGCTTTCTTT	CASRPDRGNTEAFF
15	NA	TRBV19	NA	TRBJ1-1	TGTGCCAGTAGTCCGACCGGGGGGATGGACACTGAAGCTTTCTTT	CASSPTGGMDTEAFF
15	NA	TRBV2	NA	TRBJ1-2	TGTGCCAGCAGTGCTCGGAACAGGGTAAACTATGGCTACACCTTC	CASSARNRVNYGYTF
15	NA	TRBV5-1	TRBD1	TRBJ2-7	TGCGCCAGCAGCTTGGTAGGGACAGGGGTCCACGAGCAGTACTTC	CASSLVGTGVHEQYF
14	NA	TRBV14	NA	TRBJ2-7	TGTGCCAGCAGCCAAAGTGAGAGATCCTACGAGCAGTACTTC	CASSQSERSYEQYF
15	NA	TRBV6-5	NA	TRBJ1-2	TGTGCCAGCAGTTACTCAGGGGATACCAGGGGCGGCTACACCTTC	CASSYSGDTRGGYTF
13	once	TRBV6-5	TRBD1	TRBJ1-2	TGTGCCAGCAAACGCGGGACAGATTATGGCTACACCTTC	CASKRGTDYGYTF
13	NA	TRBV28	NA	TRBJ2-7	TGTGCCAGCGGGACTCCCGTCCCCTACGAGCAGTACTTC	CASGTPVPYEQYF
15	NA	TRBV5-1	NA	TRBJ2-2	TGCGCCAGCAGCTTGGATGCGAGGAACACCGGGGAGCTGTTTTTT	CASSLDARNTGELFF
13	NA	TRBV19	NA	TRBJ2-7	TGTGCCAGACCCAAGGGGCGCAGGTACGAGCAGTACTTC	CARPKGRRYEQYF
16	NA	TRBV18	NA	TRBJ2-1	TGTGCCAGCTCACCACCGAAAGGACAGCCCTACAATGAGCAGTTCTTC	CASSPPKGQPYNEQFF
16	once	TRBV18	TRBD1	TRBJ1-5	TGTGCCAGCTCATCCGGACAGGGCCTAAGCAATCAGCCCCAGCATTTT	CASSSGQGLSNQPQHF
21	once	TRBV27	TRBD1	TRBJ2-1	TGTGCCAGCAGTTTTAGATTCCCCGGGACAGGGTTTAGGAGCTCCTACAATGAGCAGTTCTTC	CASSFRFPGTGFRSSYNEQFF
15	NA	TRBV6-4	NA	TRBJ2-3	TGTGCCAGCAGTGACGGTGGGGGCGCGACAGATACGCAGTATTTT	CASSDGGGATDTQYF
18	NA	TRBV5-1	TRBD1	TRBJ2-7	TGCGCCAGCAGCTGGGATTATTTCCGGGACAGGGCCTCCTACGAGCAGTACTTC	CASSWDYFRDRASYEQYF
13	few	TRBV6-4	NA	TRBJ2-2	TGTGCCAGCAGTTTGAGCGGGACCGGGGAGCTGTTTTTT	CASSLSGTGELFF
12	NA	TRBV3-1/TRBV3-2	TRBD1	TRBJ1-2	TGTGCCAGCGGACAGGCTAACTATGGCTACACCTTC	CASGQANYGYTF
13	once	TRBV6-5	NA	TRBJ1-2	TGTGCCAGCAGTTATGCAGGGAACTATGGCTACACCTTC	CASSYAGNYGYTF
16	NA	TRBV6-1	TRBD1	TRBJ1-4	TGTGCCAGCAGTGAAGCGTTGGGACAGGGTCCTTTCAAACTGTTTTTT	CASSEALGQGPFKLFF
17	NA	TRBV13	TRBD2	TRBJ2-3	TGTGCCAGCAGCCCGCGTCCGACTAGCGGGAGCACAGATACGCAGTATTTT	CASSPRPTSGSTDTQYF
16	NA	TRBV24-1	TRBD1	TRBJ2-1	TGTGCCACCTCAGGAGTAAACGACAGGGGGCATAATGAGCAGTTCTTC	CATSGVNDRGHNEQFF
17	NA	TRBV7-2	TRBD2	TRBJ2-2	TGTGCCAGCAGCTTACCGGGACTAGCGGGGGGGATCGGGGAGCTGTTTTTT	CASSLPGLAGGIGELFF
17	NA	TRBV11-3	TRBD2	TRBJ2-3	TGTGCCAGCAGCCCCTTTTATATTAGCGGGAGTCCAGATACGCAGTATTTT	CASSPFYISGSPDTQYF
17	few	TRBV7-9	TRBD2	TRBJ2-7	TGTGCCAGCAGCTTAGAGGGAGGTGGACTAGCCTCCTACGAGCAGTACTTC	CASSLEGGGLASYEQYF
11	NA	TRBV12-3/TRBV12-4	NA	TRBJ2-1	TGTGCCAGCAGTGGCCGCAATGAGCAGTTCTTC	CASSGRNEQFF
13	NA	TRBV7-2	NA	TRBJ1-1	TGTGCCAGCAGCTTAGAACAGAACACTGAAGCTTTCTTT	CASSLEQNTEAFF
15	NA	TRBV27	NA	TRBJ2-3	TGTGCCAGCAGTTTGTCTAGCTGGGGCACAGATACGCAGTATTTT	CASSLSSWGTDTQYF
13	NA	TRBV15	TRBD1	TRBJ2-5	TGTGCCATTCGGGACAGGAATCAAGAGACCCAGTACTTC	CAIRDRNQETQYF
13	NA	TRBV2	NA	TRBJ1-5	TGTGCCAGCACGGACAATCTCAATCAGCCCCAGCATTTT	CASTDNLNQPQHF